Detailed here is one T cell receptor beta chain. Participant ages covered roughly 18 to 89 years across about 25 US areas. Membership in each cohort depended on participant-reported clinical history. Individuals in the exposed group had encountered a COVID-19 case within 2 weeks preceding study entry. This sample was included in a study of blood T cell repertoires in COVID-19. Turning to the study itself: The United States, Italy and Spain were the sources of the acute and convalescent COVID-19 samples.

Sequenced by immunoSEQ multiplex PCR; TCRdb stores in-frame clones only, minus some. The repertoire consists of around 400,000 clones, with approximately 89% occurring once and the leading ten covering about 0.78%. Specimen: PBMCs or T cells enriched from blood (not recorded which). This receptor was obtained from a woman aged 40 to 50 who had been exposed to COVID-19.

The CDR3 DNA sequence: TGTGCCAGCTCACGGGAGGGGGGAACGGCCAATCAGCCCCAGCATTTT. Its translation: CASSREGGTANQPQHF. The chain combines TRBV18 with TRBJ1-5; weak D call: TRBD1 (6 bases). Trimming cost V 4 bases and J 3 bases, with 16 bases left between them. Germline V gene sequence: CDR1 KGHSH, CDR2 LQKENI. The CDR3 is made up of 16 amino acids.